Following are 18 T cell receptor beta chains from one sample sequenced in a study of T-cell memory formation after mild COVID-19. Using its own MiXCR run on the 5' RACE reads, TCRdb lists one record per CDR3 protein. The table has approximately 210,000 distinct CDR3 sequences, about 10% seen once. The sequencing sample was made of PBMCs or a T cell subset sorted from them (not recorded which). The receptor source for this set is a man aged 18-30 years who had mild COVID-19 (a few samples of this study predate the infection). Cell type and time point are not known.

This clonotype was seen a handful of times. This sequence joins TRBV20-1 and TRBJ1-3; D not certain. The V end was cut by 6 bases, the J end by 4 bases, with 10 bases between. The CDR3 is 12 amino acids. Germline V gene lookup returns CDR1 DFQATT and CDR2 SNEGSKA (reference sequence). The CDR3 protein is CSAKGPGNTIYF. In DNA form, the CDR3 reads TGCAGTGCGAAAGGGCCGGGAAACACCATATATTTT.

The table lists this clonotype with a few counts. The chain couples TRBV14 to TRBJ2-1; the D gene is possibly TRBD2 (6 bases). The CDR3 sequence is 15 residues long. The V end was cut by 4 bases, the J end by 5 bases, with 15 bases between. Germline CDR1 SGHDN, CDR2 FVKESK. This CDR3 reads CASSPTGTSHNEQFF. CDR3 sequence (DNA): TGTGCCAGCAGCCCCACTGGGACTTCCCACAATGAGCAGTTCTTC.

J is TRBJ1-5 and V is TRBV12-1. TRBV12-1 constitutes a pseudogene. The CDR3 sequence is 15 residues long. In DNA form, the CDR3 reads TGTGCCAGCAGCTTTGGTCGATCAGCCAATCAGCCCCAGCATTTT. Protein product: CASSFGRSANQPQHF.

V gene TRBV9 combines with J gene TRBJ2-6; unclear D gene. CDR3 length equals 14 residues. Per the germline V gene, CDR1 is SGDLS and CDR2 is YYNGEE. V was cut by 0 bases and J by 2 bases, with 3 bases left in between. Here the CDR3 reads CASSVAAGANVLTF. The CDR3 DNA is TGTGCCAGCAGCGTAGCTGCTGGGGCCAACGTCCTGACTTTC. The full variable domain, its missing parts supplied by reference TRBV9 and TRBJ2-6, is DSGVTQTPKHLITATGQRVTLRCSPRSGDLSVYWYQQSLDQGLQFLIQYYNGEERAKGNILERFSAQQFPDLHSELNLSSLELGDSALYFCASSVAAGANVLTFGAGSRLTVL.

The V gene is TRBV6-5, the J gene TRBJ1-5; D not certain. Looked up from germline, CDR1 is MNHEY and CDR2 is SVGAGI. V lost 7 bases to trimming and J lost 2 bases, with 21 bases between them. There are 17 residues in the CDR3. The CDR3 bases are TGTGCCAGCAAAGTTTCGGCCACACCTTTTGGCAATCAGCCCCAGCATTTT. Amino acid sequence: CASKVSATPFGNQPQHF.

CDR3 bases: TGCGCCAGCAGCCACTTTGGACGGGCAGGGTCAAACGAGCAGTACTTC. As protein: CASSHFGRAGSNEQYF. This chain joins TRBV4-1 and TRBJ2-7, with D possibly TRBD1 on 5 matching bases. The V and J ends lost 3 bases and 5 bases respectively, with 20 bases between them. The CDR3 runs to 16 residues. CDR1 is MGHRA and CDR2 is YSYEKL in the germline V gene.

The chain employs TRBV29-1 and TRBJ2-1; 7 nucleotides line up with TRBD1. The V and J ends lost 3 bases and 4 bases, in that order; junction bases with no gene match: 3. This CDR3 has 13 amino acids. Germline V gene sequence: CDR1 SQVTM, CDR2 ANQGSEA. CDR3 in amino acids: CSVEGTEYNEQFF. For the CDR3, the DNA is TGCAGCGTTGAGGGGACAGAGTACAATGAGCAGTTCTTC.

This clonotype was observed a handful of times. The chain couples TRBV7-9 to TRBJ2-5; 8 bases are shared with TRBD2. The CDR3 is made up of 15 amino acids. The V segment lost 5 bases and the J segment 9 bases; nucleotides outside the gene matches: 14. The V gene's germline CDR1 is SEHNR and CDR2 FQNEAQ (reference sequence). The CDR3 nucleotides are TGTGCCAGCAGCCAAGGGACTAGTGCGCGCGGGGCCCAGTACTTC. Translated, it gives CASSQGTSARGAQYF.

This clonotype was seen a few times. V gene TRBV7-6 combines with J gene TRBJ1-3, with D possibly matching TRBD1 (5 bases). Per the germline V gene, CDR1 is SGHVS and CDR2 is FNYEAQ. Trimming shortened V by 3 bases and J by 2 bases, and 17 bases separated the two germline ends. There are 17 residues in the CDR3. In DNA form, the CDR3 reads TGTGCCAGCAGCTTCGGGGTGGGGCCGGTCCCTGGAAACACCATATATTTT. It yields the protein CASSFGVGPVPGNTIYF.

The chain is built from TRBV7-9 and TRBJ2-7, with D tentatively TRBD2 (6 bases). Trimming removed 5 bases at V and 0 bases at J, with 14 bases between. The CDR3 runs to 15 residues. Germline CDR1 is SEHNR and CDR2 is FQNEAQ (reference sequence). CDR3 protein: CASSQDLRGSYEQYV. DNA of the CDR3: TGTGCCAGCAGCCAAGATTTGCGGGGCTCCTACGAGCAGTACGTC.

This clonotype was counted many times. The chain carries TRBV7-6 and TRBJ2-1; 7 positions agree with TRBD2. The length of the CDR3 is 13 residues. V lost 6 bases to trimming and J lost 5 bases; unmatched junction nucleotides: 4. Germline CDR1 reads SGHVS; CDR2 reads FNYEAQ. This CDR3 reads CASRGTKNNEQFF. CDR3 nucleotide sequence: TGTGCCAGCAGGGGGACTAAAAACAATGAGCAGTTCTTC.

The table lists this clonotype with a few counts. This chain links TRBV7-8 with TRBJ2-7; tentatively, D is TRBD1 (6 bases). In germline, CDR1 is SGHVS, CDR2 FQNEAQ. Deletions cut 5 bases from V and 5 bases from J, with 19 bases between. The CDR3 loop spans 15 amino acids. The CDR3 DNA sequence: TGTGCCAGCAGCCCGGATCAACAGGGTCAGCACGAGCAGTACTTC. This sequence encodes CASSPDQQGQHEQYF.

In its sample, this clonotype was seen a few times. The CDR3 protein is CASSQEHYGYTF. The CDR3 DNA follows: TGTGCCAGCAGCCAAGAACACTATGGCTACACCTTC. This chain links TRBV14 with TRBJ1-2; D is ambiguous. Trimming left V 0 bases short and J 3 bases short, with 2 bases between. The germline V gene has CDR1 SGHDN and CDR2 FVKESK. The CDR3 runs to 12 residues.

This clonotype was recorded a few times. This sequence joins TRBV19 and TRBJ2-7; 9 bases are a match to TRBD1. The germline V gene encodes CDR1 LNHDA and CDR2 SQIVND (reference sequence). J gave up 3 bases and V 5 bases, and 5 bases lay outside the gene matches. The CDR3 is 14 amino acids. CDR3 in DNA: TGTGCCAGTAGTTCACAGGGGGCCCTCTACGAGCAGTACTTC. Translating gives CASSSQGALYEQYF.

This clonotype was counted many times. CDR3 amino acids: CASTPPPYTLPGELFF. The CDR3 nucleotides are TGCGCCAGCACGCCGCCCCCGTACACCCTACCCGGGGAGCTGTTTTTT. The chain is built from TRBV5-1 and TRBJ2-2; D is ambiguous. The CDR3 extends over 16 amino acids. Germline V gene data show CDR1 as SGHRS and CDR2 as YFSETQ. Trimming stripped 6 bases from V and 6 bases from J, with 21 bases between. The variable domain in full, completed from reference TRBV5-1 and TRBJ2-2, reads KAGVTQTPRYLIKTRGQQVTLSCSPISGHRSVSWYQQTPGQGLQFLFEYFSETQRNKGNFPGRFSGRQFSNSRSEMNVSTLELGDSALYLCASTPPPYTLPGELFFGEGSRLTVL.

This clonotype was seen only a few times. The rearrangement uses TRBV5-4 and TRBJ2-3, with D maybe TRBD1 (5 bases). Trimming shortened V by 2 bases and J by 0 bases, and 13 bases separated the two germline ends. The CDR3 has 16 amino acids. Germline V gene data show CDR1 as SGHNT and CDR2 as YYREEE (reference sequence). The CDR3 protein is CASSLSRVRSTDTQYF. CDR3 bases: TGTGCCAGCAGCTTAAGCAGGGTGAGGAGCACAGATACGCAGTATTTT.

V gene TRBV24-1 combines with J gene TRBJ1-1; TRBD1 is a possible D gene (6 bases). With 3 bases removed from V and 11 bases from J, the gap between germline ends came to 15 bases. CDR1 and CDR2 (germline): KGHDR, SFDVKD. CDR3 length: 13 amino acids. Written as DNA, the CDR3 is TGTGCCACCAGTGATCCCGGGACATTAACGGCTTTCTTT. It is translated as CATSDPGTLTAFF.

This clonotype has a handful of counts. The chain recombines TRBV6-1 with TRBJ1-1, with 8 positions matching TRBD1. The length of the CDR3 is 14 residues. After removal of 4 bases from V and 4 bases from J, the junction contained 5 bases not matched to a gene. Germline assignment: CDR1 MNHNS and CDR2 SASEGT. The CDR3 region is CASSVNRGATEAFF. For the CDR3, the DNA is TGTGCCAGCAGTGTCAACAGGGGGGCCACTGAAGCTTTCTTT.